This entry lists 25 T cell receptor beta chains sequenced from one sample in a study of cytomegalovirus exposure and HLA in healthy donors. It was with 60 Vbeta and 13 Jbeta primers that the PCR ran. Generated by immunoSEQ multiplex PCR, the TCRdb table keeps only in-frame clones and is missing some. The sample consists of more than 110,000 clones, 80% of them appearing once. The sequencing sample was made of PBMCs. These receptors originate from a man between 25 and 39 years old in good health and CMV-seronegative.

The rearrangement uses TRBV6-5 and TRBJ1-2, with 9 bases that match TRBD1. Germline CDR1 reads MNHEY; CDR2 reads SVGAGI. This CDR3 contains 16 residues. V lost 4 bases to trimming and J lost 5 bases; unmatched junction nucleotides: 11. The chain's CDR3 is CASSSQPGQGAYGYTF. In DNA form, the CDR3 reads TGTGCCAGCAGTTCCCAGCCGGGACAGGGAGCATATGGCTACACCTTC.

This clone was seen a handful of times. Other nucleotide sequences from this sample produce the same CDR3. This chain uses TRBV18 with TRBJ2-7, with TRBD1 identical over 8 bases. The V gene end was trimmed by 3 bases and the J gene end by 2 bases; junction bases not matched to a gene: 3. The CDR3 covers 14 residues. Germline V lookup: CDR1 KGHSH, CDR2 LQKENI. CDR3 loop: CASSPRQGTYEQYF. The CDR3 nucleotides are TGTGCCAGCTCACCTAGACAGGGGACCTACGAGCAGTACTTC.

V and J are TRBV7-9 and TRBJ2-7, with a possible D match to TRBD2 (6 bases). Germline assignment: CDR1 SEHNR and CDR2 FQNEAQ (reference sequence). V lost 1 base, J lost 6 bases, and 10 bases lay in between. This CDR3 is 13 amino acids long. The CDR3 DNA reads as TGTGCCAGCAGCTTAGGTTTCGGGAGCGAGCAGTACTTC. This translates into CASSLGFGSEQYF. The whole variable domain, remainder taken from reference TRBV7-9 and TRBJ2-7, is DTGVSQNPRHKITKRGQNVTFRCDPISEHNRLYWYRQTLGQGPEFLTYFQNEAQLEKSRLLSDRFSAERPKGSFSTLEIQRTEQGDSAMYLCASSLGFGSEQYFGPGTRLTVT.

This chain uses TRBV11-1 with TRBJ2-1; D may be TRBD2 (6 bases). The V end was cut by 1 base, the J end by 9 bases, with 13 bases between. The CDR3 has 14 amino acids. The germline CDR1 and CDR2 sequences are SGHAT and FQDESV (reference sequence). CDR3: CASSLVGGRVEQFF. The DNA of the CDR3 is TGTGCCAGCAGCTTAGTCGGGGGTAGGGTTGAGCAGTTCTTC.

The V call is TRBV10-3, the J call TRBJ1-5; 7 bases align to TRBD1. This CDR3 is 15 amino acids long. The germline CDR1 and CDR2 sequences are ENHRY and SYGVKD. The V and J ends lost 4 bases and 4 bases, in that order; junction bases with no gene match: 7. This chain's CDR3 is CAISVSGQSNQPQHF. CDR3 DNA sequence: TGTGCCATCAGTGTTTCGGGACAGAGTAATCAGCCCCAGCATTTT.

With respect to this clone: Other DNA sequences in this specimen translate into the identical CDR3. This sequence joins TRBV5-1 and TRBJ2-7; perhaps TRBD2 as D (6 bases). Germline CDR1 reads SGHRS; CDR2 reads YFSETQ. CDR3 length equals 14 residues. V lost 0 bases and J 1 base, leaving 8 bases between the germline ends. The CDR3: CASSLGDSSYEQYF. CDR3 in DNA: TGCGCCAGCAGCTTGGGGGACTCGTCCTACGAGCAGTACTTC.

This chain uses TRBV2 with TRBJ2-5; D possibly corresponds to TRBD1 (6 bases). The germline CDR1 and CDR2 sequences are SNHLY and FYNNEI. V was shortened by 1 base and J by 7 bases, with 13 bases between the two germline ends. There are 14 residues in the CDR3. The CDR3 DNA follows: TGTGCCAGCAGTGAAGTCAGGGAAGGGGGGACCCAGTACTTC. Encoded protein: CASSEVREGGTQYF.

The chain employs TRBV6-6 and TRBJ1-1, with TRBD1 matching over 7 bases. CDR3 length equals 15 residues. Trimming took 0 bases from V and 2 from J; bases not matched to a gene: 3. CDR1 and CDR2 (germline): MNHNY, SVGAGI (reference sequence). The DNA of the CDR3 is TGTGCCAGCAGTTACTCAGGGACAGTTAACACTGAAGCTTTCTTT. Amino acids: CASSYSGTVNTEAFF.

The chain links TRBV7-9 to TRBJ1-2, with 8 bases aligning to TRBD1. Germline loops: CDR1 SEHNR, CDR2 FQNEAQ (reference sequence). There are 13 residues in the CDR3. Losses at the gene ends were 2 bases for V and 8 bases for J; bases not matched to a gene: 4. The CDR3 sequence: CASSLKTGDGYTF. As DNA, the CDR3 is TGTGCCAGCAGCTTAAAGACAGGGGACGGCTACACCTTC. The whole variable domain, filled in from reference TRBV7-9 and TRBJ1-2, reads DTGVSQNPRHKITKRGQNVTFRCDPISEHNRLYWYRQTLGQGPEFLTYFQNEAQLEKSRLLSDRFSAERPKGSFSTLEIQRTEQGDSAMYLCASSLKTGDGYTFGSGTRLTVV.

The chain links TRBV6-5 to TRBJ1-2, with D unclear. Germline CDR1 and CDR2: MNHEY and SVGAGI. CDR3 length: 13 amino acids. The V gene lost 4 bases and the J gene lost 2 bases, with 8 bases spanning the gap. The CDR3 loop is CASSLSQNYGYTF. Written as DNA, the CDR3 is TGTGCCAGCAGTTTGTCACAGAACTATGGCTACACCTTC.

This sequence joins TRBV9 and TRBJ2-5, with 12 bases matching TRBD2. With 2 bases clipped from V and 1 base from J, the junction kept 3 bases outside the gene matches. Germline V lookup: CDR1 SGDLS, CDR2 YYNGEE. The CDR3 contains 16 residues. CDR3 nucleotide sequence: TGTGCCAGCAGCGTGACTAGCGGGGGACCCCAAGAGACCCAGTACTTC. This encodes CASSVTSGGPQETQYF.

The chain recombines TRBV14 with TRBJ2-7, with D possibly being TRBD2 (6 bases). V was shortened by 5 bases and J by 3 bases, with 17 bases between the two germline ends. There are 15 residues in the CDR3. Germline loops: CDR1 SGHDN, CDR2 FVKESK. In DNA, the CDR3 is TGTGCCAGCAGCTCCCGACCCGGGACTTTCTACGAGCAGTACTTC. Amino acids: CASSSRPGTFYEQYF.

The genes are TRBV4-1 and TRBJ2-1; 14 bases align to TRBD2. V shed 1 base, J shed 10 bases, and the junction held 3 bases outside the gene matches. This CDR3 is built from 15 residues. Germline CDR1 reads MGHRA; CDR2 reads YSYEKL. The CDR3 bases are TGCGCCAGCAGCCAAGCCCGACTAGCGGGGGGGGAGCAGTTCTTC. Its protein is CASSQARLAGGEQFF.

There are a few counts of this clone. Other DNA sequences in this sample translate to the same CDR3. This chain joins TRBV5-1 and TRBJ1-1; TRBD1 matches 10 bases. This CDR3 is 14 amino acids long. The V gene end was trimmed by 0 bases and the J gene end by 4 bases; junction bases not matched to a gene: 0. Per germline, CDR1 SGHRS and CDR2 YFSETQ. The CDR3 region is CASSLGTGGTEAFF. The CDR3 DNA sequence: TGCGCCAGCAGCTTGGGGACAGGGGGCACTGAAGCTTTCTTT.

The CDR3 here is CASSFADRDRDQETQYF. The CDR3, as DNA: TGTGCCAGCAGCTTCGCTGACAGGGACCGAGACCAAGAGACCCAGTACTTC. The chain joins TRBV7-9 to TRBJ2-5, with 7 bases aligning to TRBD1. J gave up 0 bases and V 3 bases, and 10 bases lay outside the gene matches. Looked up from germline, CDR1 is SEHNR and CDR2 is FQNEAQ (reference sequence). This CDR3 region has 17 residues.

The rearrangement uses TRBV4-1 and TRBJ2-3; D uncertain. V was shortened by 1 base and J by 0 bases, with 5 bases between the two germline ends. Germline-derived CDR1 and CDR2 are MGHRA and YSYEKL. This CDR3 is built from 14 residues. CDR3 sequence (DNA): TGCGCCAGCAGCCAAGCGGTGAGCACAGATACGCAGTATTTT. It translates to CASSQAVSTDTQYF.

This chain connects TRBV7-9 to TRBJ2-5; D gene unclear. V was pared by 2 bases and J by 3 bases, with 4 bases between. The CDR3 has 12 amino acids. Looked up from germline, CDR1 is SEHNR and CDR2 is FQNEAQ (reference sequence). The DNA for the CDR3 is TGTGCCAGCAGCTTATTAAAAGAGACCCAGTACTTC. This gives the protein CASSLLKETQYF.

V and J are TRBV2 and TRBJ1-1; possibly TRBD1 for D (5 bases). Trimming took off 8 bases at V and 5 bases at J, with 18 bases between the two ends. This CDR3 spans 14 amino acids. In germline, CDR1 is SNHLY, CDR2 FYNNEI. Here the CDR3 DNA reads TGTGCCAGCGGGGCGCAGGGCGCGGGAACTGAAGCTTTCTTT. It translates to CASGAQGAGTEAFF.

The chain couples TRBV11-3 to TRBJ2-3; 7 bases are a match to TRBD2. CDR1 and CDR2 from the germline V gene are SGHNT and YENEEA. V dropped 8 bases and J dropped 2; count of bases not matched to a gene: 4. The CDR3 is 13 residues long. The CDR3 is CASRGENTDTQYF. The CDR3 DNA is TGTGCCAGCCGGGGGGAAAACACAGATACGCAGTATTTT.

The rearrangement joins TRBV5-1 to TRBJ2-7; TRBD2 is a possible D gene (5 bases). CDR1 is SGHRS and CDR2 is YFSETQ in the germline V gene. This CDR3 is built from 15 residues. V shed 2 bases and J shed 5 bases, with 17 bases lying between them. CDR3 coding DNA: TGCGCCAGCAGCTTCACGCGAGGAGGCGGCCACGAGCAGTACTTC. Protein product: CASSFTRGGGHEQYF.

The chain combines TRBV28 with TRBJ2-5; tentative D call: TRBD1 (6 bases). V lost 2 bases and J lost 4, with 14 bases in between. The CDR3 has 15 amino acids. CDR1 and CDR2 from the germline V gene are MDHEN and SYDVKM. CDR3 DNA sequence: TGTGCCAGCAGTTTAGACAGGTTGGGAAGAGAGACCCAGTACTTC. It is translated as CASSLDRLGRETQYF.

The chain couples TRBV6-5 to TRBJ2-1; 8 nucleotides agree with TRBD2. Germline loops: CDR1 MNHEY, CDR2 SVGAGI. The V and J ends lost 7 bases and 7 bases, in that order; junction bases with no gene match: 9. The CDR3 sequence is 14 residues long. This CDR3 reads CASIMGPGGNEQFF. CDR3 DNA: TGTGCCAGCATCATGGGCCCGGGGGGGAATGAGCAGTTCTTC.

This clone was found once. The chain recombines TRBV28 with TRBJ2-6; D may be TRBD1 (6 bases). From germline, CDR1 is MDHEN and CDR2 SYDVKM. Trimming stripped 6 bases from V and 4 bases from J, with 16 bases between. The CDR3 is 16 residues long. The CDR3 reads CASRQGIGSGANVLTF. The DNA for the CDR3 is TGTGCCAGCAGACAGGGCATAGGGTCGGGGGCCAACGTCCTGACTTTC.

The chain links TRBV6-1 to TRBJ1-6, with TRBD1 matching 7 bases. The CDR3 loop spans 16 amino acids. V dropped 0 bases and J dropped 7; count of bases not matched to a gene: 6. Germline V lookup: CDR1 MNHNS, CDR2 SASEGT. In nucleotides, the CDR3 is TGTGCCAGCAGTGAAGCTGGGGGGACAGCGAATTCACCCCTCCACTTT. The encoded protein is CASSEAGGTANSPLHF.

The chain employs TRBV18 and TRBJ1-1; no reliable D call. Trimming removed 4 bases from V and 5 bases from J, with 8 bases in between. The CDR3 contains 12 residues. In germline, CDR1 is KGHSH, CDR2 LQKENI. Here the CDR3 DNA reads TGTGCCAGCTCACACGACAAAACTGAAGCTTTCTTT. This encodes CASSHDKTEAFF. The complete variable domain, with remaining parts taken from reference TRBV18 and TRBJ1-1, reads NAGVMQNPRHLVRRRGQEARLRCSPMKGHSHVYWYRQLPEEGLKFMVYLQKENIIDESGMPKERFSAEFPKEGPSILRIQQVVRGDSAAYFCASSHDKTEAFFGQGTRLTVV.